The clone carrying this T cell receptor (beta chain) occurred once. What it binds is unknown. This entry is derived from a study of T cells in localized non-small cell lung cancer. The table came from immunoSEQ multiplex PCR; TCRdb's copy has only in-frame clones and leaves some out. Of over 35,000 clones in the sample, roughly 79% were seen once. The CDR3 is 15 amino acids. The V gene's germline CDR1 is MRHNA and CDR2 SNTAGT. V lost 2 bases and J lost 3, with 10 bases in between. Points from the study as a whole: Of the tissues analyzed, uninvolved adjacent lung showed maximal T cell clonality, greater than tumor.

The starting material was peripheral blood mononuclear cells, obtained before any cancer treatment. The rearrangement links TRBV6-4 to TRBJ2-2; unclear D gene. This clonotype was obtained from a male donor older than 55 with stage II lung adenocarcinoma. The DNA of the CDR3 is TGTGCCAGCAGTGACCGCTGGCCGGACACCGGGGAGCTGTTTTTT. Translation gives CASSDRWPDTGELFF.